Listed below are T cell receptor beta chains from one sample, sequenced in a study of neoadjuvant nivolumab and ipilimumab in lung cancer. The table came from immunoSEQ multiplex PCR; TCRdb's copy has only in-frame clones and leaves some out. The sample yields 5,500 to 8,500 clones, around 69% seen once. The sequences come from tumor tissue, collected after neoadjuvant nivolumab, alone or with ipilimumab, at or shortly before surgery. The source of these receptors is an adult with non-small cell lung cancer. CDR3s include the opening cysteine and the closing phenylalanine or tryptophan. The order of the fields is V gene, D gene, J gene, clone size, CDR3 length, CDR3 DNA, CDR3 protein. A D gene is named only where the DNA matches it firmly. Clone size is given for some rows only: seen once, a few or many times, or a class if the clone is expanded.

TRBV7-9	TRBD2	TRBJ2-5	once	15	TGTGCCAGCAGCAGGTCTAGCGGGCCATCAGAGACCCAGTACTTC	CASSRSSGPSETQYF
TRBV16	NA	TRBJ1-5	NA	16	TGTGCCAGCAGCCACATACAGGCACCTAGCAATCAGCCCCAGCATTTT	CASSHIQAPSNQPQHF
TRBV28	TRBD2	TRBJ2-1	once	16	TGTGCCACCTTACTTGGAGGCGGGAGCCCCTACAATGAGCAGTTCTTC	CATLLGGGSPYNEQFF
TRBV27	TRBD2	TRBJ2-1	NA	15	TGTGCCAGCAGTCCACTTACTAGCGGGTGGAATGAGCAGTTCTTC	CASSPLTSGWNEQFF
TRBV19	TRBD1	TRBJ2-7	NA	13	TGTGCCAGTAGTATCCCCACAGGGGGCGAGCAGTACTTC	CASSIPTGGEQYF
TRBV19	NA	TRBJ2-3	NA	14	TGTGCCAGTAGTATTAGAAGGGTCGGGGATACGCAGTATTTT	CASSIRRVGDTQYF
TRBV27	NA	TRBJ2-7	NA	11	TGTGCCACTGGACCACTCTACGAGCAGTACTTC	CATGPLYEQYF
TRBV5-1	NA	TRBJ2-5	few	15	TGCGCCAGCAGCCCTGGGGGGGGCTTCCAAGAGACCCAGTACTTC	CASSPGGGFQETQYF
TRBV7-8	NA	TRBJ2-7	NA	13	TGTGCCAGCAGCTCCCGCGACTCCTACGAGCAGTACTTC	CASSSRDSYEQYF
TRBV5-4	NA	TRBJ2-7	few	15	TGTGCCAGCAGCTTAGAGGGAAGGTTTGGGATCGAGCAGTACTTC	CASSLEGRFGIEQYF
TRBV4-1	NA	TRBJ2-1	NA	16	TGCGCCAGCAGCCATGCTAACCGGGACACCTACAATGAGCAGTTCTTC	CASSHANRDTYNEQFF
TRBV6-5	NA	TRBJ1-1	NA	13	TGTGCCAGCAGTTCCTTGATAAACACTGAAGCTTTCTTT	CASSSLINTEAFF
TRBV5-6	NA	TRBJ2-7	NA	13	TGTGCCAGCAGCTTGGTTCAGCGCTACGAGCAGTACTTC	CASSLVQRYEQYF
TRBV5-6	NA	TRBJ2-3	NA	13	TGTGCCAGCAGCTTGTGGGGCACAGATACGCAGTATTTT	CASSLWGTDTQYF
TRBV2	NA	TRBJ2-7	once	14	TGTGCCAGCAGTGTCCAGGGGCCGACCCCCGAGCAGTACTTC	CASSVQGPTPEQYF
TRBV10-2	TRBD1	TRBJ2-1	NA	15	TGCGCCAGCAGTGAGCCCGGGACAGGGTACAGTGAGCAGTTCTTC	CASSEPGTGYSEQFF
TRBV5-1	TRBD1	TRBJ2-7	NA	13	TGCGCCAGCAGCTGGGGACAGGGGGGCGAGCAGTACTTC	CASSWGQGGEQYF
TRBV9	NA	TRBJ2-7	NA	14	TGTGCCAGCAGCGTAGTCCCAGGAGTCCACGAGCAGTACTTC	CASSVVPGVHEQYF
TRBV6-1	NA	TRBJ2-7	NA	13	TGTGCCAGCAGTCGGTATGGGATCAACGAGCAGTACTTC	CASSRYGINEQYF
TRBV5-4	TRBD1	TRBJ2-7	few	13	TGTGCCAGCAGCGCGACAGGGGACTACGAGCAGTACTTC	CASSATGDYEQYF
TRBV6-5	TRBD1	TRBJ2-3	once	14	TGTGCCAGCAGCCCGGACAGGGGGAGGGCCACGCAGTATTTT	CASSPDRGRATQYF
TRBV5-1	NA	TRBJ1-4	NA	17	TGCGCCAGCAGCTTGAGGCCCCCAACGCAGACTAATGAAAAACTGTTTTTT	CASSLRPPTQTNEKLFF
TRBV5-4	NA	TRBJ2-3	NA	15	TGTGCCAGCAGCTGGGATTCCGTAAGCACAGATACGCAGTATTTT	CASSWDSVSTDTQYF
TRBV5-1	TRBD2	TRBJ2-1	NA	19	TGCGCCAGCAGCATCCCTAGCGGGAGGACCTCTTGGTCCTACAATGAGCAGTTCTTC	CASSIPSGRTSWSYNEQFF
TRBV7-9	NA	TRBJ2-1	NA	13	TGTGCCCGCTCAAGCGGCTCCTACAATGAGCAGTTCTTC	CARSSGSYNEQFF
TRBV7-9	TRBD1	TRBJ2-7	few	14	TGTGCCAGCAGCTTGCTTACAGGGGAGTACGAGCAGTACTTC	CASSLLTGEYEQYF
TRBV5-6	NA	TRBJ2-3	NA	15	TGTGCCAGCCGCGCGGGTCAGGGAGTCAGGAATACGCAGTATTTT	CASRAGQGVRNTQYF
TRBV7-9	TRBD2	TRBJ2-1	NA	17	TGTGCCAGCAGCTTCGACGGAGGACTAGGTTCCTACAATGAGCAGTTCTTC	CASSFDGGLGSYNEQFF
TRBV10-3	TRBD2	TRBJ2-7	NA	16	TGTGCCATCAGTGAGACCAAGGGGACTAGAGTGCGGGAGCAGTACTTC	CAISETKGTRVREQYF
TRBV28	TRBD1	TRBJ1-2	NA	15	TGTGCCAGCAGTTCGCCGGGACAGGGTTACTATGGCTACACCTTC	CASSSPGQGYYGYTF
TRBV5-1	NA	TRBJ2-3	NA	14	TGCGCCAGCAGCTTGGGAAGAGTGGCAGATACGCAGTATTTT	CASSLGRVADTQYF
TRBV18	TRBD1	TRBJ2-7	NA	14	TGTGCCAGCTCACCTTTAGGACAGGGACCCGTGCAGTACTTC	CASSPLGQGPVQYF
TRBV7-2	TRBD2	TRBJ2-7	NA	14	TGTGCCAGCAGCTTGCCTAGCGGGGCCTACGAGCAGTACTTC	CASSLPSGAYEQYF
TRBV9	NA	TRBJ2-2	few	15	TGTGCCAGCAGCGTAGGATCCCCGAACACCGGGGAGCTGTTTTTT	CASSVGSPNTGELFF
TRBV6-1	NA	TRBJ1-1	NA	12	TGTGCCAGCAGTCCATTGAACACTGAAGCTTTCTTT	CASSPLNTEAFF
TRBV11-1	NA	TRBJ1-1	NA	13	TGTGCCAGCAGCCTGTTGACGGGCTACGAAGCTTTCTTT	CASSLLTGYEAFF
TRBV4-1	TRBD2	TRBJ2-7	NA	18	TGCGCCAGCAGCCAAGATGTCCTACTAGCGGGAGGACCTTACGAGCAGTACTTC	CASSQDVLLAGGPYEQYF